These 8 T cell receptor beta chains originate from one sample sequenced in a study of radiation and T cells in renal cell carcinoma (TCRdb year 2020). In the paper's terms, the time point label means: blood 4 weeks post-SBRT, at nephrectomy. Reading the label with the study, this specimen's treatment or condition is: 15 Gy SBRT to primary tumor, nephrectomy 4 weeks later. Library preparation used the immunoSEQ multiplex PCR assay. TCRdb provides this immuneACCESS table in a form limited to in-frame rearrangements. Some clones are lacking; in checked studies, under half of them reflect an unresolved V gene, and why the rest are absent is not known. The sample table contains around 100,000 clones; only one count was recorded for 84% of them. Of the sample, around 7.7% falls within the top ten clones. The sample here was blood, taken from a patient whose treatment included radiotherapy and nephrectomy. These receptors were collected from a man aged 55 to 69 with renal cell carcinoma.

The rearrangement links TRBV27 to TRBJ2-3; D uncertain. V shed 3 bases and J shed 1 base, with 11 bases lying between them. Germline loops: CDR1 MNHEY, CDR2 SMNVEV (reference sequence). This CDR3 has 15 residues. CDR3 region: CASSFWALGTDTQYF. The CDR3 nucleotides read TGTGCCAGCAGTTTTTGGGCATTAGGCACAGATACGCAGTATTTT.

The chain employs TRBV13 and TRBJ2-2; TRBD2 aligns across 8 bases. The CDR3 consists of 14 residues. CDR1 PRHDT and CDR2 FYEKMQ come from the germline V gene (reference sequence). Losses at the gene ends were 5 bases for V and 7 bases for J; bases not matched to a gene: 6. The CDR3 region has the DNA TGTGCCAGCAGCGCAGCGGGAGAAGTCGGGGAGCTGTTTTTT. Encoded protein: CASSAAGEVGELFF.

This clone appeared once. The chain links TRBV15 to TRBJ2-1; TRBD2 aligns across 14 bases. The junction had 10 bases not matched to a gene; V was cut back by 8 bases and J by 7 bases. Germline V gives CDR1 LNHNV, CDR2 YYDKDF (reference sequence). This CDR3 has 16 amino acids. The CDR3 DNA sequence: TGTGCCACCGGGAAGGGACTAGCGGGAGATGGTAATGAGCAGTTCTTC. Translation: CATGKGLAGDGNEQFF.

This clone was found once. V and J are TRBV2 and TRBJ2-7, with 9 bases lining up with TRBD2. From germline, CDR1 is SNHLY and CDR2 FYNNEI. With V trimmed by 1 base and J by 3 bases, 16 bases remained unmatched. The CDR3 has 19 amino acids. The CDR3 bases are TGTGCCAGCAGTGAAGGAAGGGGCCTAGCGGGAAGCTCTTACTACGAGCAGTACTTC. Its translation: CASSEGRGLAGSSYYEQYF.

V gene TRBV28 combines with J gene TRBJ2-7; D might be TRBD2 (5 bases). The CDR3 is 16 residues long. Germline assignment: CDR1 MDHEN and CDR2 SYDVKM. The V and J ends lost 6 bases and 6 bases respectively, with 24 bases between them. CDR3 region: CASSLLAGARIREQYF. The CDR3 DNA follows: TGTGCCAGCAGCCTTCTGGCGGGCGCTCGGATTCGCGAGCAGTACTTC.

The CDR3 region is CASSPPFGDREGETQYF. The DNA for the CDR3 is TGTGCCAGCAGCCCTCCTTTTGGGGACAGGGAAGGAGAGACCCAGTACTTC. The V and J genes are TRBV28 and TRBJ2-5; TRBD1 matches at 9 bases. The CDR3 covers 17 residues. Germline-derived CDR1 and CDR2 are MDHEN and SYDVKM. Unmatched junction bases numbered 15, after V lost 6 bases and J lost 4 bases.

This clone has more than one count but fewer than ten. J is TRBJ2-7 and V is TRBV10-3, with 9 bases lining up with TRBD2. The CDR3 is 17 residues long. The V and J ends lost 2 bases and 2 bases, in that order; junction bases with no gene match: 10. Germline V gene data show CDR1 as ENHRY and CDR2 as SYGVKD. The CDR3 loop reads CAISEEPGGGGTYEQYF. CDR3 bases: TGTGCCATCAGTGAGGAACCAGGCGGGGGGGGCACCTACGAGCAGTACTTC.

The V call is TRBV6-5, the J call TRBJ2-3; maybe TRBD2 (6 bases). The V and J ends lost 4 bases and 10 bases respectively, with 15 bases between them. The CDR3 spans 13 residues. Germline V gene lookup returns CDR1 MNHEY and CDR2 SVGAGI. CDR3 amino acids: CASSFSGLSAQYF. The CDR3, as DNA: TGTGCCAGCAGTTTTAGCGGACTCAGCGCGCAGTATTTT.